A selection of T cell receptor beta chains follows, all from one sample in a study of identical twins. TCRdb re-analysed the 5' RACE reads in MiXCR, keeping a single row per CDR3 protein. The table includes roughly 1.6 million distinct CDR3 sequences, under 35% detected once. The sequenced sample was cord blood. These receptors were collected from a newborn girl in good health. CDR3s include the opening cysteine and the closing phenylalanine or tryptophan. The D gene is left open where the match is weak. For some rows the clone size is stated as once, few or many, or as a class when expanded; others skip it.

CDR3aa | CDR3nt | v_gene | abundance | d_gene | j_gene
CASSPTGLGEKLFF | TGTGCCAGCAGCCCAACAGGTTTGGGTGAAAAACTGTTTTTT | TRBV12-3/TRBV12-4 | many | - | TRBJ1-4
CASSLARLAAGELFF | TGTGCCAGCAGCTTAGCGAGGCTAGCTGCGGGGGAGCTGTTTTTT | TRBV7-2 | - | - | TRBJ2-2
CASTKREGPYEQYF | TGTGCCAGCACCAAAAGGGAGGGTCCCTACGAGCAGTACTTC | TRBV6-1 | - | TRBD2 | TRBJ2-7
CASSLGNRRSHEKLFF | TGTGCCAGCAGTTTAGGGAACCGACGGAGCCATGAAAAACTGTTTTTT | TRBV12-3/TRBV12-4 | few | - | TRBJ1-4
CASSLKANEQFF | TGCGCCAGCAGCTTGAAAGCCAATGAGCAGTTCTTC | TRBV5-1 | - | - | TRBJ2-1
CAWSVLAGGFNEQFF | TGTGCCTGGAGTGTACTAGCGGGGGGGTTCAATGAGCAGTTCTTC | TRBV30 | - | TRBD2 | TRBJ2-1
CASSSLPTDTQYF | TGTGCCAGCTCATCCTTACCCACAGATACGCAGTATTTT | TRBV18 | few | - | TRBJ2-3
CASSLAGGALNTEAFF | TGCGCCAGCAGCTTGGCGGGGGGGGCCTTGAACACTGAAGCTTTCTTT | TRBV5-1 | - | - | TRBJ1-1
CSARDIGRGLGEQFF | TGCAGTGCTAGAGATATCGGGAGGGGGCTTGGGGAGCAGTTCTTC | TRBV20-1 | - | - | TRBJ2-1
CASSLFGGEGAEAFF | TGCGCCAGCAGCTTGTTCGGGGGGGAAGGCGCTGAAGCTTTCTTT | TRBV5-1 | - | - | TRBJ1-1
CSVGTGNIQYF | TGCAGCGTCGGGACAGGGAACATTCAGTACTTC | TRBV29-1 | many | TRBD1 | TRBJ2-4
CASSYGLAVGEQFF | TGTGCCAGCAGTTACGGGCTAGCGGTTGGTGAGCAGTTCTTC | TRBV6-2/TRBV6-3 | few | TRBD2 | TRBJ2-1
CASSLRGPVGGELFF | TGCGCCAGCAGCCTGCGGGGGCCCGTAGGCGGGGAGCTGTTTTTT | TRBV5-1 | once | - | TRBJ2-2
CSAHKRLAGTDTQYF | TGCAGTGCCCACAAACGACTAGCGGGCACAGATACGCAGTATTTT | TRBV20-1 | - | TRBD2 | TRBJ2-3
CASSSLLMNTEAFF | TGTGCCAGCAGTTCCCTTCTTATGAACACTGAAGCTTTCTTT | TRBV28 | - | - | TRBJ1-1
CSGRVTKNIQYF | TGCAGCGGCAGGGTAACCAAAAACATTCAGTACTTC | TRBV29-1 | few | - | TRBJ2-4
CSAPTSGRTGELFF | TGCAGTGCCCCGACTAGCGGGAGGACCGGGGAGCTGTTTTTT | TRBV20-1 | - | TRBD2 | TRBJ2-2